This TCR beta chain was retrieved from a study of cytomegalovirus exposure and HLA in healthy donors. Germline V gives CDR1 GTSNPN, CDR2 SVGIG (reference sequence). The CDR3 is 13 residues long. With V trimmed by 7 bases and J by 3 bases, 7 bases remained unmatched. A word on this clone: The antigen is undetermined.

Study-level findings and limits: Cytomegalovirus status, reportedly, was diagnosed with high specificity and sensitivity by the classifier. Presence/absence analyses treated sequencing depth as roughly uniform across donors. It was only CMV serostatus that was available as immune exposure information.

With 60 Vbeta and 13 Jbeta primers, the PCR was carried out. Assay used: immunoSEQ multiplex PCR; TCRdb lists only in-frame clones, some missing. The data contain some 70,000 clones, around 70% of them singletons. Healthy bone marrow donors supplied every sample. V usage is TRBV30 and J usage is TRBJ1-1; 8 bases are shared with TRBD1. This TCR came from a woman in her 30s in good health and CMV-seronegative. Sequencing was carried out using PBMCs. The CDR3 reads CAYRTGWDTEAFF. The CDR3 DNA reads as TGTGCCTACCGGACAGGGTGGGACACTGAAGCTTTCTTT.